The present entry profiles one TCR beta chain with its context. At one boundary the junction diverges from the germline segment, which might be a read error. Using a J-beta primer mix together with a sample-barcoded 5' primer, a second PCR was run for 7 to 11 cycles. All cDNA molecules were each tagged by a template-switch adaptor with 12 random nucleotides. A single record per CDR3 protein comes from TCRdb applying MiXCR to the 5' RACE reads. The repertoire includes roughly 800,000 distinct CDR3 sequences, 58% of them detected once, and approximately 23% sits in the top ten. Per germline, CDR1 SGDLS and CDR2 YYNGEE. The CDR3 is 16 residues long. This record belongs to a study of blood T cells in healthy people across ages.

This chain uses TRBV9 with TRBJ2-3; D remains unclear. Input material: blood. This receptor was obtained from a man aged 25 to 40 in good health. The CDR3 sequence is CASSVGLVSPQDTRYF. DNA for the CDR3: TGTGCCAGCAGCGTAGGGCTAGTATCCCCGCAAGATACGCGGTATTTT.